This paragraph covers one T cell receptor beta chain sequence. This specimen comes from a study of blood T cell repertoires in COVID-19. Overall study: COVID-19 samples collected from the United States, Italy and Spain covered acute and convalescent phases. The cDNA or gDNA used as material had been derived from T cells, B-cell-depleted T cells, or PBMCs.

Germline CDR1 SNHLY, CDR2 FYNNEI. The CDR3 has 13 amino acids. The junction had 5 bases not matched to a gene; V was cut back by 8 bases and J by 7 bases. Per the original methods: Using reference gene primer amplification, nucleated cell counts were estimated. Assay: immunoSEQ multiplex PCR; the TCRdb copy retains only in-frame clones and omits some. V and J calls and clone size are given by that table; D and trimming were obtained from the DNA. The repertoire holds 100,000 to 120,000 clones, with about three quarters as singletons. The receptor was derived from a woman in her 40s with acute or convalescent COVID-19. The V gene is TRBV2, the J gene TRBJ2-4, with 10 bases matching TRBD2. Sequencing used peripheral blood. For the CDR3, the DNA is TGTGCCAGCTCGAGCGGGGGGGTCAACATTCAGTACTTC. This translates into CASSSGGVNIQYF. The whole variable domain, filled in from reference TRBV2 and TRBJ2-4, reads EPEVTQTPSHQVTQMGQEVILRCVPISNHLYFYWYRQILGQKVEFLVSFYNNEISEKSEIFDDQFSVERPDGSNFTLKIRSTKLEDSAMYFCASSSGGVNIQYFGAGTRLSVL.